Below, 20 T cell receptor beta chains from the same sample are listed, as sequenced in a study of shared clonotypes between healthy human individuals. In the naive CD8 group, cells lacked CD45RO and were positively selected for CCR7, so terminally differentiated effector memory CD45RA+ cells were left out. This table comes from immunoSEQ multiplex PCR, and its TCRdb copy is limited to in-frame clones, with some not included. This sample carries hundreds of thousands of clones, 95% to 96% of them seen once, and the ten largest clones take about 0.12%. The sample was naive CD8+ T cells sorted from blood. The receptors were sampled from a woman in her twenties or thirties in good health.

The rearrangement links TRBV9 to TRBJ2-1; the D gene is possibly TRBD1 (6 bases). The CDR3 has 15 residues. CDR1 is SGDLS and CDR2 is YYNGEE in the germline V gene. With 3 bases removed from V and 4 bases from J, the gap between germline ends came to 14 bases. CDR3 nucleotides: TGTGCCAGCAGCGGAGCACAGACAGGTTACAATGAGCAGTTCTTC. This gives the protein CASSGAQTGYNEQFF. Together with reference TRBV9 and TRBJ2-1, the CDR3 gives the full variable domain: DSGVTQTPKHLITATGQRVTLRCSPRSGDLSVYWYQQSLDQGLQFLIQYYNGEERAKGNILERFSAQQFPDLHSELNLSSLELGDSALYFCASSGAQTGYNEQFFGPGTRLTVL.

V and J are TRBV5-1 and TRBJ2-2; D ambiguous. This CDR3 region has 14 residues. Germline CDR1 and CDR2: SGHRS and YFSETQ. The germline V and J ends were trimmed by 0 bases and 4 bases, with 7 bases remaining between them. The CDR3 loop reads CASSLGWVTGELFF. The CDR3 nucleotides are TGCGCCAGCAGCTTGGGGTGGGTCACCGGGGAGCTGTTTTTT.

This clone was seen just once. The CDR3 region has the DNA TGTGCCAGCAGTGAAGGGGGGCTTAAGGGTGAAAAACTGTTTTTT. It translates to CASSEGGLKGEKLFF. The chain carries TRBV2 and TRBJ1-4, with D tentatively TRBD1 (6 bases). This CDR3 spans 15 amino acids. V shed 1 base and J shed 7 bases, with 13 bases lying between them. Germline V gene lookup returns CDR1 SNHLY and CDR2 FYNNEI. Combining the CDR3 with reference TRBV2 and TRBJ1-4 gives the whole variable domain EPEVTQTPSHQVTQMGQEVILRCVPISNHLYFYWYRQILGQKVEFLVSFYNNEISEKSEIFDDQFSVERPDGSNFTLKIRSTKLEDSAMYFCASSEGGLKGEKLFFGSGTQLSVL.

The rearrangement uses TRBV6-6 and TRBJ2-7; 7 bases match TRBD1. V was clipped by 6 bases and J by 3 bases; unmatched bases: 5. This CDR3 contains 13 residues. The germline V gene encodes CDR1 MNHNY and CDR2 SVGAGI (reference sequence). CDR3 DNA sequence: TGTGCCAGCAGCGAAGGACAGGACTACGAGCAGTACTTC. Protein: CASSEGQDYEQYF.

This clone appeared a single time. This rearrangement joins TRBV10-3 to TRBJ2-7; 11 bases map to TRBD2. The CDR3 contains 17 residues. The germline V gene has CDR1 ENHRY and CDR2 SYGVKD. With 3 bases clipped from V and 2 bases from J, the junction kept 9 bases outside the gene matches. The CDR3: CAISDPSGLAEPYEQYF. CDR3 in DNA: TGTGCCATCAGTGATCCCTCGGGACTAGCGGAGCCCTACGAGCAGTACTTC.

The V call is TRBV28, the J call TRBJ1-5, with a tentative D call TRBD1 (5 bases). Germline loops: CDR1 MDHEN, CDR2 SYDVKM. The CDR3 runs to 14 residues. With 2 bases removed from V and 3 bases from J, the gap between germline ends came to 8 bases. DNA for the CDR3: TGTGCCAGCAGTTTAGGGGGTGACAATCAGCCCCAGCATTTT. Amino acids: CASSLGGDNQPQHF.

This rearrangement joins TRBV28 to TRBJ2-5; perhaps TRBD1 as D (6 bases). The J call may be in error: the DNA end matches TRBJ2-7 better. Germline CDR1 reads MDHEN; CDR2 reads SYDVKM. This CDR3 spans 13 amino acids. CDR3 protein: CASSPRDNYEQYF. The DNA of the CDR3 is TGTGCCAGCAGTCCCCGGGACAACTACGAGCAGTACTTC.

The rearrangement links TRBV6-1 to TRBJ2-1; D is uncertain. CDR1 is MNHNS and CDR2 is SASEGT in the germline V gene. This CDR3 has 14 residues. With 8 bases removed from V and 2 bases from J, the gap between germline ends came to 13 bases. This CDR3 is CASYGPPAYNEQFF. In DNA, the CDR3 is TGTGCCAGCTATGGGCCACCGGCCTACAATGAGCAGTTCTTC.

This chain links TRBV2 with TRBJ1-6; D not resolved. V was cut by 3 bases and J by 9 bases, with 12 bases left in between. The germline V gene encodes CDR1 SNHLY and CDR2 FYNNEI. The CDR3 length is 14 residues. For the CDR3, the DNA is TGTGCCAGCAGTGATTTCGGAATTGCTTCACCCCTCCACTTT. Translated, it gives CASSDFGIASPLHF.

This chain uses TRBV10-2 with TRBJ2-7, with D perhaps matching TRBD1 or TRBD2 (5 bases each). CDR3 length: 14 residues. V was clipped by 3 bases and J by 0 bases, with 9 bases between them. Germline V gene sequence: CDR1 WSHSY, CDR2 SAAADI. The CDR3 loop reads CASSEAGSSYEQYF. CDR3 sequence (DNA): TGCGCCAGCAGTGAAGCAGGGAGCTCCTACGAGCAGTACTTC.

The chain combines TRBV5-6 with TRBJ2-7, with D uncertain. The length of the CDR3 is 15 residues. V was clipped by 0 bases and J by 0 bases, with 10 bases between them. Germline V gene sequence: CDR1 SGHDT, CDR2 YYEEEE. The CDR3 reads CASSLASEYSYEQYF. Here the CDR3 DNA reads TGTGCCAGCAGCTTGGCGAGCGAATACTCCTACGAGCAGTACTTC.

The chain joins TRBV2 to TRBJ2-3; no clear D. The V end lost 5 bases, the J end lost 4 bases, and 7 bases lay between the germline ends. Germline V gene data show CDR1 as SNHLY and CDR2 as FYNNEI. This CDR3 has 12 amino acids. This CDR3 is CASSQPPDTQYF. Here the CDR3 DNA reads TGTGCCAGCAGTCAGCCCCCAGATACGCAGTATTTT.

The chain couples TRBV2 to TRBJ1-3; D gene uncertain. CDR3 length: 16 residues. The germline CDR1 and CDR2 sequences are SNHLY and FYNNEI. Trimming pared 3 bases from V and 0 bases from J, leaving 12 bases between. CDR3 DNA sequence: TGTGCCAGCAGTGATTACGGCAGACCCTCTGGAAACACCATATATTTT. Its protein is CASSDYGRPSGNTIYF.

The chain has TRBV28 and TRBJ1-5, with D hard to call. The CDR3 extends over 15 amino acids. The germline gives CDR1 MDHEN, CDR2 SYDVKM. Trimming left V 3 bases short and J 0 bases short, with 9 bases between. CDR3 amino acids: CASSFWDHSNQPQHF. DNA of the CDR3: TGTGCCAGCAGTTTTTGGGATCATAGCAATCAGCCCCAGCATTTT.

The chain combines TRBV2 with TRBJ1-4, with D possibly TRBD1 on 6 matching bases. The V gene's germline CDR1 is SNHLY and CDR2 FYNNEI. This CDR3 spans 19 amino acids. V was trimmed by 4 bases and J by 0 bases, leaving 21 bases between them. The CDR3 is CASSGPPGGTKATNEKLFF. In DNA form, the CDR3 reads TGTGCCAGCAGTGGACCCCCCGGGGGGACAAAGGCAACTAATGAAAAACTGTTTTTT.

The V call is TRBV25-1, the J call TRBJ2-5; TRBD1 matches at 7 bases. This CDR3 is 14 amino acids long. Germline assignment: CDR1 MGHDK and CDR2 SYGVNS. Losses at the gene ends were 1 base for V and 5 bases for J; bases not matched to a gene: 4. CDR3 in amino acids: CASSEWLQGETQYF. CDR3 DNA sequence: TGTGCCAGCAGTGAATGGCTACAGGGGGAGACCCAGTACTTC.

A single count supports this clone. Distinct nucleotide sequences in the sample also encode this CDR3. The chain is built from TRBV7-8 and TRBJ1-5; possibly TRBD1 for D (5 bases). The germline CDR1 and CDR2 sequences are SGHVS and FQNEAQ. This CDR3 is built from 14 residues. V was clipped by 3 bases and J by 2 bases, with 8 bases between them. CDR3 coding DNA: TGTGCCAGCAGCTTGGGCAGGGGCAATCAGCCCCAGCATTTT. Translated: CASSLGRGNQPQHF.

The CDR3 nucleotides read TGTGCCAGCAGCGACTCGTTGGGGGCCGCCGAGCAGTACTTC. It translates to CASSDSLGAAEQYF. This chain connects TRBV7-9 to TRBJ2-7, with D maybe TRBD1 (6 bases). From germline, CDR1 is SEHNR and CDR2 FQNEAQ (reference sequence). The CDR3 has 14 residues. Deletions cut 5 bases from V and 6 bases from J, with 17 bases between.

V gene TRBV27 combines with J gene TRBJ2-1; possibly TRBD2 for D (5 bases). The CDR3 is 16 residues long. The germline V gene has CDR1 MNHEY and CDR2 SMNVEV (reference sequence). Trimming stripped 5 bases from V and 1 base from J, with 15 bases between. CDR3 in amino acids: CASSKVRADSYNEQFF. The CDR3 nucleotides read TGTGCCAGCAGTAAAGTGAGGGCCGATTCCTACAATGAGCAGTTCTTC.

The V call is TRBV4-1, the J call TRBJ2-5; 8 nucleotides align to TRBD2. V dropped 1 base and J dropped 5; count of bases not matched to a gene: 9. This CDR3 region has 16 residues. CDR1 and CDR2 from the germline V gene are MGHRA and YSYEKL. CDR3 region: CASSQVKGLARETQYF. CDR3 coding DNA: TGCGCCAGCAGCCAAGTTAAAGGACTAGCTCGGGAGACCCAGTACTTC.